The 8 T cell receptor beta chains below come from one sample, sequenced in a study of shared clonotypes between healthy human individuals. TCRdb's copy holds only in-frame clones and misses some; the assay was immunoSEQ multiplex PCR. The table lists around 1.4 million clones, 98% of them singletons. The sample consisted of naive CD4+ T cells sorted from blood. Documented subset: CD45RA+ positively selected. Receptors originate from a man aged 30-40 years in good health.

The CDR3 bases are TGTGCCAGCAGCCTTGACAGGGGACCTCAGTACTTC. Translated: CASSLDRGPQYF. The chain recombines TRBV6-1 with TRBJ2-7; TRBD1 agrees at 8 bases. The CDR3 is 12 residues long. Germline V CDR1 and CDR2: MNHNS, SASEGT. The V and J ends lost 6 bases and 10 bases, in that order; junction bases with no gene match: 8.

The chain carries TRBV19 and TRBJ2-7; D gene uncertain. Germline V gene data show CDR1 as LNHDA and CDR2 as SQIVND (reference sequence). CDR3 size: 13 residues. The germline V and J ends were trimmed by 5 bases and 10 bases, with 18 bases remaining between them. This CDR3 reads CASSACRLLYQYF. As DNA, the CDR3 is TGTGCCAGTAGTGCCTGCAGACTGTTGTACCAGTACTTC.

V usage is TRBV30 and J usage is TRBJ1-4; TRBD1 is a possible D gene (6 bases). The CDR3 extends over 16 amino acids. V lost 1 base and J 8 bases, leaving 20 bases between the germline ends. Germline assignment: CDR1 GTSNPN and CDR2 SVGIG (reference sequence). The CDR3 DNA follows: TGTGCCTGGAGTGGCGGGGCAGGGGCCCCCAGGGAAAAACTGTTTTTT. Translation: CAWSGGAGAPREKLFF.

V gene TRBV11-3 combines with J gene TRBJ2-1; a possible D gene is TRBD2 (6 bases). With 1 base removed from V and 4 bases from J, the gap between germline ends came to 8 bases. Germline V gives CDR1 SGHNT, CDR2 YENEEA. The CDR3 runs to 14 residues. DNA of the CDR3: TGTGCCAGCAGCTTAGCGGGACTTTACAATGAGCAGTTCTTC. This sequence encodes CASSLAGLYNEQFF.

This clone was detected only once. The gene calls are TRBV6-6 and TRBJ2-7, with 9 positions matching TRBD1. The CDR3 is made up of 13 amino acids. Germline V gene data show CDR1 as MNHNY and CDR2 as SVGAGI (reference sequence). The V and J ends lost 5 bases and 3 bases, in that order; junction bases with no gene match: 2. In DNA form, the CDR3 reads TGTGCCAGCAGTAGGACAGGGGACTACGAGCAGTACTTC. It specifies CASSRTGDYEQYF.

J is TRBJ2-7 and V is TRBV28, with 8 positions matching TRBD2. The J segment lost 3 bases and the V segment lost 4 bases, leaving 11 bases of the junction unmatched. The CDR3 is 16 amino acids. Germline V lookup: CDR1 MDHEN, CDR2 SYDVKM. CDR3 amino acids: CASSSWVIAGFYEQYF. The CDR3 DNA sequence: TGTGCCAGCAGTTCCTGGGTGATAGCGGGGTTCTACGAGCAGTACTTC.

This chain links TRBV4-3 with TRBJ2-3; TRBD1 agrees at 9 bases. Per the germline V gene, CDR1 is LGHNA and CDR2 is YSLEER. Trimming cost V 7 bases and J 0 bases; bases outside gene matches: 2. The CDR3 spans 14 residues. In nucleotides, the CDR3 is TGCGCCAGCACTGGGACAGGGAGCACAGATACGCAGTATTTT. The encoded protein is CASTGTGSTDTQYF.

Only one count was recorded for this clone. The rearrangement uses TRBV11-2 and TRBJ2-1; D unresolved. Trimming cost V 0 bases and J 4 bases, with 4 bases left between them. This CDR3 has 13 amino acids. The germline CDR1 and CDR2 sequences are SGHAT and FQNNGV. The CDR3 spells CASSLDEYNEQFF. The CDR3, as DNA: TGTGCCAGCAGCTTAGATGAGTACAATGAGCAGTTCTTC.